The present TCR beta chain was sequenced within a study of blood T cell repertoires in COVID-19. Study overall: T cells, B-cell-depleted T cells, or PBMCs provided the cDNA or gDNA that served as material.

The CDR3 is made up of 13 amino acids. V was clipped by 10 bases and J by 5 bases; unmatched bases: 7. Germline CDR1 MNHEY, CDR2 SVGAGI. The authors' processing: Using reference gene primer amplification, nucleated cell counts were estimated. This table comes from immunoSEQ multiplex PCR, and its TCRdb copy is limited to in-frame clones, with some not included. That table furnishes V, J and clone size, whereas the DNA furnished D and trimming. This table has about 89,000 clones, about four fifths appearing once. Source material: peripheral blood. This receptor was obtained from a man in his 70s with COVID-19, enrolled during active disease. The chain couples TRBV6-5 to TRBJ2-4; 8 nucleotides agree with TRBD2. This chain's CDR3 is CATRAGGQNIQYF. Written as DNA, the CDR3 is TGTGCCACCCGGGCGGGAGGCCAAAACATTCAGTACTTC.